This T cell receptor (beta chain) was documented in a study of T cell responses to AZD1222 COVID-19 vaccine. Study overall: Analyses pooled second doses at about 4 or about 12 weeks.

The table came from immunoSEQ multiplex PCR; TCRdb's copy has only in-frame clones and leaves some out. The sample records approximately 130,000 clones, roughly 92% being singletons. Overall study results and limits: White British ancestry dominated among donors, who included more females, and clonal diversity was possibly underestimated. Targets within unmutated variant regions were reportedly found for nearly half of spike-specific TCRs.

The CDR3 spans 17 residues. Germline CDR1 and CDR2: LGHDT and YNNKEL (reference sequence). Trimming took 1 base from V and 8 from J; bases not matched to a gene: 14. Worth noting for this clone: The antigen remains undetermined.

This receptor was obtained from an adult in good health. The genes are TRBV3-1 (or the pseudogene TRBV3-2) and TRBJ1-2, with 9 bases fitting TRBD1. Material: peripheral blood, obtained on day 0 of AZD1222 vaccination. The CDR3 protein is CASSQGGQQGALSGYTF. The DNA for the CDR3 is TGTGCCAGCAGCCAAGGAGGCCAACAGGGGGCGCTTTCGGGCTACACCTTC.